One sample yielded the 7 T cell receptor beta chains listed below, sequenced in a study of blood T cells in healthy people across ages. PCR was performed a second time for roughly 7 to 11 cycles using a sample-barcoded 5' primer and a J-beta primer mix. Using its own MiXCR run on the 5' RACE reads, TCRdb lists one record per CDR3 protein. The table shows some 920,000 distinct CDR3 sequences, with roughly 51% occurring only once. Sequenced material: blood. Receptors originate from an older woman in good health.

V gene TRBV10-3 combines with J gene TRBJ2-7; D tentatively reads TRBD1 or TRBD2 (5 bases each). The CDR3 extends over 12 amino acids. Trimming removed 8 bases from V and 6 bases from J, with 14 bases in between. Germline V CDR1 and CDR2: ENHRY, SYGVKD. DNA for the CDR3: TGTGCCATCTGGTCCGGGACGGGCGAGCAGTACTTC. Protein product: CAIWSGTGEQYF.

CDR3 loop: CSVGPGTGAYEQYF. The CDR3 nucleotides read TGCAGCGTCGGACCCGGGACAGGGGCCTACGAGCAGTACTTC. This rearrangement joins TRBV29-1 to TRBJ2-7; 10 nucleotides agree with TRBD1. V was pared by 6 bases and J by 2 bases, with 7 bases of the junction left unmatched. The CDR3 loop spans 14 amino acids. Per the germline V gene, CDR1 is SQVTM and CDR2 is ANQGSEA.

The chain employs TRBV2 and TRBJ2-1; D gene uncertain. The CDR3 extends over 15 amino acids. V was cut by 1 base and J by 2 bases, with 9 bases left in between. Germline V gene sequence: CDR1 SNHLY, CDR2 FYNNEI. CDR3 sequence reads: CASSEEGWAYNEQFF. The CDR3 nucleotides are TGTGCCAGCAGTGAAGAGGGCTGGGCCTACAATGAGCAGTTCTTC.

Points on this clonotype: An end of the junction does not agree with germline; a read error may underlie this. The chain combines TRBV7-9 with TRBJ2-3; D might be TRBD2 (5 bases). The germline gives CDR1 SEHNR, CDR2 FQNEAQ (reference sequence). CDR3 size: 14 residues. The DNA of the CDR3 is TGTGCCGGCAGCTCCCAAGGGTACGGGAATACGCAGTATTTT. It specifies CAGSSQGYGNTQYF.

This sequence joins TRBV20-1 and TRBJ2-3; 8 nucleotides agree with TRBD2. Trimming cost V 6 bases and J 0 bases; bases outside gene matches: 8. Germline V lookup: CDR1 DFQATT, CDR2 SNEGSKA (reference sequence). This CDR3 contains 15 residues. CDR3 protein: CSALSASGSTDTQYF. The CDR3 nucleotides read TGCAGTGCCCTATCGGCTAGCGGGAGCACAGATACGCAGTATTTT.

This clonotype was counted between two and nine times. The chain uses TRBV27 and TRBJ1-5; 11 bases align to TRBD1. V was clipped by 6 bases and J by 9 bases; unmatched bases: 4. CDR1 MNHEY and CDR2 SMNVEV come from the germline V gene (reference sequence). This CDR3 spans 13 amino acids. This CDR3 is CASSRDRGLPQHF. The CDR3 coding sequence is TGTGCCAGCAGCCGGGACAGGGGGTTGCCCCAGCATTTT.

A few counts support this clonotype. This chain connects TRBV28 to TRBJ2-3, with 12 bases fitting TRBD1. This CDR3 comprises 16 residues. Germline V gene lookup returns CDR1 MDHEN and CDR2 SYDVKM. V lost 5 bases and J lost 5; bases outside the gene matches: 8. CDR3 residues: CASSRDRGRRIDTQYF. Here the CDR3 DNA reads TGTGCCAGCAGTCGGGACAGGGGGCGTCGAATAGATACGCAGTATTTT.